This T cell receptor beta chain was profiled in a study of blood T cell repertoires in COVID-19. For the study at large: Researchers got acute and convalescent COVID-19 samples from the United States, Italy and Spain. PBMCs, B-cell-depleted T cells, or T cells were the source of the cDNA or gDNA that made up the material.

How the authors handled the data: Counts of nucleated cells, estimated from reference gene primer amplification, were obtained. The data were produced by immunoSEQ multiplex PCR, yet TCRdb's version contains in-frame clones alone and is incomplete. V and J calls and clone size are copied from that table; D and trimming were computed from the DNA. This table holds roughly 150,000 clones, approximately 86% found once. The CDR3 is 15 amino acids. Germline V gives CDR1 MDHEN, CDR2 SYDVKM. The V gene end was trimmed by 4 bases and the J gene end by 10 bases; junction bases not matched to a gene: 12. Material for sequencing was peripheral blood. The V and J genes are TRBV28 and TRBJ2-1, with 8 positions matching TRBD1. The receptor's source is a human donor in a cohort sampled during active COVID-19. CDR3 loop: CASSSPRTGKREQFF. DNA for the CDR3: TGTGCCAGCAGTTCCCCAAGGACAGGGAAGAGAGAGCAGTTCTTC. Supplemented by reference TRBV28 and TRBJ2-1, the full variable domain reads DVKVTQSSRYLVKRTGEKVFLECVQDMDHENMFWYRQDPGLGLRLIYFSYDVKMKEKGDIPEGYSVSREKKERFSLILESASTNQTSMYLCASSSPRTGKREQFFGPGTRLTVL.